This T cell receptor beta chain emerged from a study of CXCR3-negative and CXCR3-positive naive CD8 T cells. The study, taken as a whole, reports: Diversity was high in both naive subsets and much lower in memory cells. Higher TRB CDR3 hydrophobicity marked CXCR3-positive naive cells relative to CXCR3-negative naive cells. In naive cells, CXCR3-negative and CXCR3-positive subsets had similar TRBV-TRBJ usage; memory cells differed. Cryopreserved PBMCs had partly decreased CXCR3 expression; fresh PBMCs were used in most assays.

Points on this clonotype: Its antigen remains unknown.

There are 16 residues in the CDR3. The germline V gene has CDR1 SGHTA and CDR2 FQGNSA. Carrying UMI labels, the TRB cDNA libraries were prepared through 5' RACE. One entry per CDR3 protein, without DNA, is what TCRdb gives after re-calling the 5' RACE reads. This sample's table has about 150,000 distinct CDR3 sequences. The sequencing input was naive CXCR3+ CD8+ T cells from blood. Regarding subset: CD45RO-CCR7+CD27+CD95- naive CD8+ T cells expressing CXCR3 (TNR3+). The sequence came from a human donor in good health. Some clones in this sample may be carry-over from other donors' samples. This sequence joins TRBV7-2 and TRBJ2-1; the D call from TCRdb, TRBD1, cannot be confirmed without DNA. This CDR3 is CASSLLLAGEYNEQFF.